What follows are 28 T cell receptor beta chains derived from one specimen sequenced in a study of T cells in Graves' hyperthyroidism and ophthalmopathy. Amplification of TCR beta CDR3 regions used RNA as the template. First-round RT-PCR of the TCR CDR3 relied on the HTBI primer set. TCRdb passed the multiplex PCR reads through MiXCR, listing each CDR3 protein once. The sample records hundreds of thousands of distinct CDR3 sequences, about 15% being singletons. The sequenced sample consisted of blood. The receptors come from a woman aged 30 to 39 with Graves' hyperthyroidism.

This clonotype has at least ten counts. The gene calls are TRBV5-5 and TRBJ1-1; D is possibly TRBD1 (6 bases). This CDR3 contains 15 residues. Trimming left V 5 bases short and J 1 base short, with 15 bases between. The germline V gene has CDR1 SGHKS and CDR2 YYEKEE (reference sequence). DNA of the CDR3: TGTGCCAGCAGTTCTACCGGGACAACGAACACTGAAGCTTTCTTT. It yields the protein CASSSTGTTNTEAFF. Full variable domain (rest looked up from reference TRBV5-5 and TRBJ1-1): DAGVTQSPTHLIKTRGQQVTLRCSPISGHKSVSWYQQVLGQGPQFIFQYYEKEERGRGNFPDRFSARQFPNYSSELNVNALLLGDSALYLCASSSTGTTNTEAFFGQGTRLTVV.

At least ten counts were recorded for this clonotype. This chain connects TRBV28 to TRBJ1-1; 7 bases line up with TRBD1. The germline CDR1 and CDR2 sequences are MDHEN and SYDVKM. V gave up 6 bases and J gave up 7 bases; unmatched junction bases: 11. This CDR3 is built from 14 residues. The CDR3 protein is CASSEPGGGDEAFF. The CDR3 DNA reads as TGTGCCAGCAGCGAACCAGGGGGGGGGGATGAAGCTTTCTTT.

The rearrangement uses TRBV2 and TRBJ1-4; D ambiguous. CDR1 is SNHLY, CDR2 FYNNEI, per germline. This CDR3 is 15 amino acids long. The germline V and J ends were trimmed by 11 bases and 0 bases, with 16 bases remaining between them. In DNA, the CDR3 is TGTGCCTGCCCCCACGAAGATTCAACTAATGAAAAACTGTTTTTT. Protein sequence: CACPHEDSTNEKLFF.

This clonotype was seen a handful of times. CDR3 in amino acids: CSAIRGGDSTDTQYF. In DNA form, the CDR3 reads TGCAGTGCAATCCGCGGAGGGGACTCCACAGATACGCAGTATTTT. The rearrangement links TRBV20-1 to TRBJ2-3, with a tentative D call TRBD2 (6 bases). Germline CDR1 reads DFQATT; CDR2 reads SNEGSKA (reference sequence). V was pared by 6 bases and J by 2 bases, with 18 bases between. The CDR3 runs 15 residues.

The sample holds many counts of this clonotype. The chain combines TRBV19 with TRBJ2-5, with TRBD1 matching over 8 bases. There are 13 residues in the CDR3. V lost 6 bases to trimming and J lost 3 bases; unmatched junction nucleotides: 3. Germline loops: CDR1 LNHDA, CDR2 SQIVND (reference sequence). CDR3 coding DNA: TGTGCCAGTAGAGACAGGGGAGAAGAGACCCAGTACTTC. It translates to CASRDRGEETQYF.

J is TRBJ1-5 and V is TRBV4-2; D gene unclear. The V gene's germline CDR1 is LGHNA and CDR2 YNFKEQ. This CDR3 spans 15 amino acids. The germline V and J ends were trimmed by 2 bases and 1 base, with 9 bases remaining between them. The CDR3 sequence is CASSQQGGSNQPQHF. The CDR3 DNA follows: TGTGCCAGCAGCCAACAAGGCGGGAGCAATCAGCCCCAGCATTTT.

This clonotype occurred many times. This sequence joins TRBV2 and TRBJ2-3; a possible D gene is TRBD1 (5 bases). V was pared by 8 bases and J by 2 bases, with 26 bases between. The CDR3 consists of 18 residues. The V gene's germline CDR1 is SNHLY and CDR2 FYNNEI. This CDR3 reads CASSTDMGIDWDTDTQYF. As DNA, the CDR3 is TGTGCCAGCTCGACAGATATGGGGATTGACTGGGACACAGATACGCAGTATTTT.

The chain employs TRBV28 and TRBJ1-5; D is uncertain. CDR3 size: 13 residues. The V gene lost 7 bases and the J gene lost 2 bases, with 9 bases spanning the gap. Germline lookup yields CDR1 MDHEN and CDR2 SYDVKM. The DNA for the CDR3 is TGTGCCAGCAAAGGCGTCGGCAATCAGCCCCAGCATTTT. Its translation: CASKGVGNQPQHF.

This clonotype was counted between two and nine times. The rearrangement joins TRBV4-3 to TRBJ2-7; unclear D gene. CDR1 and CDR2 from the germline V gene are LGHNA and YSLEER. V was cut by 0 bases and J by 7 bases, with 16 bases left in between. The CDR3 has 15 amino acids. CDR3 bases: TGCGCCAGCAGCCAAGATAAGGGAATGGGATGGGAGCAGTACTTC. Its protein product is CASSQDKGMGWEQYF.

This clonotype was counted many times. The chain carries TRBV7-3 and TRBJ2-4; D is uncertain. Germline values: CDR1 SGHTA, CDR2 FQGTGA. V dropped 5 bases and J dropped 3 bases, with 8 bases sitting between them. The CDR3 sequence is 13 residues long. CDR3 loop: CASSAASKNIQYF. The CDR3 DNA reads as TGTGCCAGCAGCGCCGCTAGCAAAAACATTCAGTACTTC.

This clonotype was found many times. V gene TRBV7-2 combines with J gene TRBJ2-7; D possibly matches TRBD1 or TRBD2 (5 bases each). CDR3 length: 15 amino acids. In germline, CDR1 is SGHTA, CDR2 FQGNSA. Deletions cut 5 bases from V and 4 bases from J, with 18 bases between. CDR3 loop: CASSLREEGRYEQYF. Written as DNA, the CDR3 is TGTGCCAGCAGCCTCAGGGAAGAGGGGAGATACGAGCAGTACTTC. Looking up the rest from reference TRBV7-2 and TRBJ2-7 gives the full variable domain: GAGVSQSPSNKVTEKGKDVELRCDPISGHTALYWYRQSLGQGLEFLIYFQGNSAPDKSGLPSDRFSAERTGGSVSTLTIQRTQQEDSAVYLCASSLREEGRYEQYFGPGTRLTVT.

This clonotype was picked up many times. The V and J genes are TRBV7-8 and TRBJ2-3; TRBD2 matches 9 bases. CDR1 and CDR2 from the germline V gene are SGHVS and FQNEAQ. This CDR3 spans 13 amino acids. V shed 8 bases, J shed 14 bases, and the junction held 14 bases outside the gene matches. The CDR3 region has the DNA TGTGCCAGCCGTTTAAGTAGCGGGAGTTCGGCGTATTTT. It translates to CASRLSSGSSAYF. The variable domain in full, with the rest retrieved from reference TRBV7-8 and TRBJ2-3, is GAGVSQSPRYKVAKRGQDVALRCDPISGHVSLFWYQQALGQGPEFLTYFQNEAQLDKSGLPSDRFFAERPEGSVSTLKIQRTQQEDSAVYLCASRLSSGSSAYFGPGTRLTVL.

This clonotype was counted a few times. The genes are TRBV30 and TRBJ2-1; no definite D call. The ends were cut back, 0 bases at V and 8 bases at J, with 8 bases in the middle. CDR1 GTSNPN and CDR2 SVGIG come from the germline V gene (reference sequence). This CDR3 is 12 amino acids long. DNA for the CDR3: TGTGCCTGGAGTGTATCCCACGATGAGCAGTTCTTC. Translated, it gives CAWSVSHDEQFF.

CDR3 residues: CATSEAPYNEQFF. In DNA form, the CDR3 reads TGTGCCACCAGTGAGGCACCCTACAATGAGCAGTTCTTC. The chain links TRBV24-1 to TRBJ2-1; no reliable D call. The CDR3 contains 13 residues. In germline, CDR1 is KGHDR, CDR2 SFDVKD. Between the trimmed V and J ends, which lost 4 bases and 2 bases, there was a span of 5 bases.

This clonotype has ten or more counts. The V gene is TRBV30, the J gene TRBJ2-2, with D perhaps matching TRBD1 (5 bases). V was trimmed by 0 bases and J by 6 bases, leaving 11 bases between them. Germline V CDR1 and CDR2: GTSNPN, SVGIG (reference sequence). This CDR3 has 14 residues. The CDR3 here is CAWSVVGRAGELFF. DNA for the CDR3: TGTGCCTGGAGTGTAGTCGGCAGGGCCGGGGAGCTGTTTTTT.

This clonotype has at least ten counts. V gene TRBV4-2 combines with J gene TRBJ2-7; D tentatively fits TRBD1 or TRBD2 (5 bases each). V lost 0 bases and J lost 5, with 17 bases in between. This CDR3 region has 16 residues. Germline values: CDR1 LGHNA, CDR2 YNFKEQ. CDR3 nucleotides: TGTGCCAGCAGCCAAGAGGGGCGTGGGAGCGGCGACGAGCAGTACTTC. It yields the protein CASSQEGRGSGDEQYF.

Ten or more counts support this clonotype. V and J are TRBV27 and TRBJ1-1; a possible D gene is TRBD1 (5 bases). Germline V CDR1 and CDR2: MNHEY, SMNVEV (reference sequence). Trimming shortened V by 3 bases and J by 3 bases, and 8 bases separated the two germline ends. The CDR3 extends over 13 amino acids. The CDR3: CASSFRVDTEAFF. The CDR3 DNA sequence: TGTGCCAGCAGTTTCAGGGTTGACACTGAAGCTTTCTTT.

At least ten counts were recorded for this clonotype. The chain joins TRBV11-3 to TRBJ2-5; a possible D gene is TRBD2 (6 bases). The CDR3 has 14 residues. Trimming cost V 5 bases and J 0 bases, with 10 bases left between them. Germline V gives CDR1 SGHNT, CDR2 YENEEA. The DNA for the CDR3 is TGTGCCAGCAGCGCTCGGGAGTACCAAGAGACCCAGTACTTC. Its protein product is CASSAREYQETQYF.

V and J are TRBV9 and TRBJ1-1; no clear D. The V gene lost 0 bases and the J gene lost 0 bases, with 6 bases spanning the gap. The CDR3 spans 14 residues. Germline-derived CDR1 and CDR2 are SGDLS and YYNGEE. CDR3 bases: TGTGCCAGCAGCGTAGGTCGACTGAACACTGAAGCTTTCTTT. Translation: CASSVGRLNTEAFF.

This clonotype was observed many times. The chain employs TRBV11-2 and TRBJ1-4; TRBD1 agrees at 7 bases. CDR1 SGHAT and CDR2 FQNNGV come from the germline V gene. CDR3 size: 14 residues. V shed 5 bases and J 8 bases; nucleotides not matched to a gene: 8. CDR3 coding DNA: TGTGCCAGCAGCCCACCCCCGGACAGGGAAAAACTGTTTTTT. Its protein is CASSPPPDREKLFF.

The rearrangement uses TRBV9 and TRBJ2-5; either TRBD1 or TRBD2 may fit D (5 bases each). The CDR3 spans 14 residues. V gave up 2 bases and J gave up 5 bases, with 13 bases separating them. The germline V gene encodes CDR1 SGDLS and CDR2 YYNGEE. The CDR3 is CASSVLGTQETQYF. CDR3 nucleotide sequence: TGTGCCAGCAGCGTCCTCGGGACCCAGGAGACCCAGTACTTC.

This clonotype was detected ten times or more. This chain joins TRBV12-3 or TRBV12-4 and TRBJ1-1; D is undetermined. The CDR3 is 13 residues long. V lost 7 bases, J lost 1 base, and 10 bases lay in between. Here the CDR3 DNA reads TGTGCCAGCACCCTAACTCGGAACACTGAAGCTTTCTTT. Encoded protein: CASTLTRNTEAFF.

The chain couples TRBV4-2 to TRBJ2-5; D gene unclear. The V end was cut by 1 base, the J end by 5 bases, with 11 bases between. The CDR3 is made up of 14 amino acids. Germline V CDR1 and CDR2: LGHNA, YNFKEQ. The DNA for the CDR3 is TGTGCCAGCAGCCAAGTCATGGGTGAGGAGACCCAGTACTTC. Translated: CASSQVMGEETQYF.

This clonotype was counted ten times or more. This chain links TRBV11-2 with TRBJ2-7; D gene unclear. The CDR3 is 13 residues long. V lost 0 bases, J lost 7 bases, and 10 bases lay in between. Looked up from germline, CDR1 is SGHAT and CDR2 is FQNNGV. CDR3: CASSLEATEEQYF. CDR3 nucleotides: TGTGCCAGCAGCTTAGAAGCTACGGAAGAGCAGTACTTC.

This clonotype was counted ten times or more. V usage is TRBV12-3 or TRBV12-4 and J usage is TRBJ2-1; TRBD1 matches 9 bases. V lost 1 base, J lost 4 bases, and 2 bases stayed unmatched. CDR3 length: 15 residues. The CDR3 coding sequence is TGTGCCAGCAGTTTAGGGACAGGGGAATACAATGAGCAGTTCTTC. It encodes CASSLGTGEYNEQFF.

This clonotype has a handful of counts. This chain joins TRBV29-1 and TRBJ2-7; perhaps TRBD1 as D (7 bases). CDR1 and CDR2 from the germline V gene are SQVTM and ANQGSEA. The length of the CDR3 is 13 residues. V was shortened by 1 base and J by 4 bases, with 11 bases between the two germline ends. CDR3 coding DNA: TGCAGCGTTGAAGGGCAGGGGGGATACGAGCAGTACTTC. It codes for CSVEGQGGYEQYF.

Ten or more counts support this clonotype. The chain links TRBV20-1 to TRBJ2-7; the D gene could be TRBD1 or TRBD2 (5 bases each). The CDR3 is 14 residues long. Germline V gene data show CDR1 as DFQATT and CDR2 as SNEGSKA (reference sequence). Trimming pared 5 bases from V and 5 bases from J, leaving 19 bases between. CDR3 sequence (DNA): TGCAGTGCTCGGGACGGAGAGGGTACGGACGAGCAGTACTTC. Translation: CSARDGEGTDEQYF.

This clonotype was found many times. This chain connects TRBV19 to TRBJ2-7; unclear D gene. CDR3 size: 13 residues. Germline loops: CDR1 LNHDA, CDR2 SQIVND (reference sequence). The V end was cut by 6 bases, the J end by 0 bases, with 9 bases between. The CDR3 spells CASSTTISYEQYF. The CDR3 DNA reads TGTGCCAGTAGCACCACAATCTCCTACGAGCAGTACTTC.